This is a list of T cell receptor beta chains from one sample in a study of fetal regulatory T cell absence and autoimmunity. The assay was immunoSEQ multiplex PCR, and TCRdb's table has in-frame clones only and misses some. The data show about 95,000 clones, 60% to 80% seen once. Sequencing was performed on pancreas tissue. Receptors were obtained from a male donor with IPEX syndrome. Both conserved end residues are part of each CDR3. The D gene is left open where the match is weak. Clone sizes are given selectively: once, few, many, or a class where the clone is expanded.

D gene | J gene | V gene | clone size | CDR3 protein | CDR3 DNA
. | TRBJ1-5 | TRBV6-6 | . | CASSGPQGQDQPQHF | TGTGCCAGCAGTGGCCCCCAGGGGCAGGATCAGCCCCAGCATTTT
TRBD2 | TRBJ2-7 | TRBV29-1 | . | CSVNKGGINEQYF | TGCAGCGTAAACAAGGGAGGGATCAACGAGCAGTACTTC
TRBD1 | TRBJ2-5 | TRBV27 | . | CASSPRTGQMGTQYF | TGTGCCAGCAGTCCGCGGACAGGGCAGATGGGGACCCAGTACTTC
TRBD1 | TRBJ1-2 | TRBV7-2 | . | CASSLETGGYGYTF | TGTGCCAGCAGCTTAGAAACAGGGGGGTATGGCTACACCTTC
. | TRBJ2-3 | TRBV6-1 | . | CASSYDTDTQYF | TGTGCCAGTTCATATGATACAGATACGCAGTATTTT
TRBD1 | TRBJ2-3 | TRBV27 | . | CASSLAGTGWDTQYF | TGTGCCAGCAGCCTTGCCGGGACAGGATGGGATACGCAGTATTTT
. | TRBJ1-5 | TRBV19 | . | CASSTAAYSNQPQHF | TGTGCCAGTAGTACGGCAGCTTATAGCAATCAGCCCCAGCATTTT
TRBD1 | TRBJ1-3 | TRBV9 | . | CASSVVGQGPGNTIYF | TGTGCCAGCAGCGTAGTGGGACAGGGCCCTGGAAACACCATATATTTT
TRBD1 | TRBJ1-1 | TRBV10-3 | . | CAIRGQVNTEAFF | TGTGCCATCAGGGGACAGGTTAATACTGAAGCTTTCTTT
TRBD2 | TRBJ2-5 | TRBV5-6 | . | CASRRGTSRLQETQYF | TGTGCCAGCAGGAGGGGGACTAGCAGACTTCAAGAGACCCAGTACTTC
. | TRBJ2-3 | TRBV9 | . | CASSVDTQYF | TGTGCCAGCAGCGTAGATACGCAGTATTTT
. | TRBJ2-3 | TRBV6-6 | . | CASSKGTDTQYF | TGTGCCAGCAGTAAGGGCACAGATACGCAGTATTTT
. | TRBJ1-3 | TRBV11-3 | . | CASSLYHLDSGNTIYF | TGTGCCAGCAGCTTATACCACCTGGACTCTGGAAACACCATATATTTT
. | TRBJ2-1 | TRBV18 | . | CASHSGKSSYNEQFF | TGTGCCAGCCATTCAGGGAAAAGCTCCTACAATGAGCAGTTCTTC
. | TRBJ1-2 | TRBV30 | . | CAWSVWDGNYGYTF | TGTGCCTGGAGTGTATGGGACGGGAACTATGGCTACACCTTC
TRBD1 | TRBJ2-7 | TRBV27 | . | CASSLSWTGPNEQYF | TGTGCCAGCAGTTTATCGTGGACAGGGCCCAACGAGCAGTACTTC
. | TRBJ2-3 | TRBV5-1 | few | CASSRGTDTQYF | TGCGCCAGCAGCAGGGGCACAGATACGCAGTATTTT
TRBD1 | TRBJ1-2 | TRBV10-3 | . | CAISARDRDFQGYTF | TGTGCCATCAGTGCCCGGGACAGGGATTTCCAGGGCTACACCTTC
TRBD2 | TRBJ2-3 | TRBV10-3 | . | CAISDLSGGPSTDTQYF | TGTGCCATCAGTGATCTCAGCGGGGGCCCTAGCACAGATACGCAGTATTTT
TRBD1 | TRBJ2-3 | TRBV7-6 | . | CASSLTGAHTDTQYF | TGTGCCAGCAGCTTAACAGGGGCGCACACAGATACGCAGTATTTT
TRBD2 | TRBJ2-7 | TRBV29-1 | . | CSVWTSGSREQYF | TGCAGCGTGTGGACTAGCGGGAGTAGGGAGCAGTACTTC
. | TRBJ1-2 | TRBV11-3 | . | CASSLESPLSYTF | TGTGCCAGCAGCTTAGAGTCCCCCCTGAGCTACACCTTC
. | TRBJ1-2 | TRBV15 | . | CATSRAAPNYGYTF | TGTGCCACCAGCAGAGCGGCGCCGAACTATGGCTACACCTTC
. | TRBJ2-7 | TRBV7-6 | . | CASSLGGADYEQYF | TGTGCCAGCAGCTTAGGAGGAGCAGATTACGAGCAGTACTTC
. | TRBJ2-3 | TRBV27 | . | CASSFPETDTQYF | TGTGCCAGCAGTTTTCCAGAGACAGATACGCAGTATTTT
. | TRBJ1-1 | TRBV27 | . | CASSPLIRERYEAFF | TGTGCCAGCAGTCCACTAATCAGGGAAAGGTACGAAGCTTTCTTT
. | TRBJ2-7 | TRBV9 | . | CASSVGGRADEQYF | TGTGCCAGCAGCGTAGGCGGCAGGGCTGACGAGCAGTACTTC
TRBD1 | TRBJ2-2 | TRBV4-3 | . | CASSQVNRGQGTGELFF | TGCGCCAGCAGCCAAGTTAACAGGGGGCAAGGCACCGGGGAGCTGTTTTTT
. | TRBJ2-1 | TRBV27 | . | CASSLGGDNEQFF | TGTGCCAGCAGTTTAGGGGGAGACAATGAGCAGTTCTTC
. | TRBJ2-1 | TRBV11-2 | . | CASSLSGLSYNEQFF | TGTGCCAGCAGCCTTAGCGGACTCTCCTACAATGAGCAGTTCTTC
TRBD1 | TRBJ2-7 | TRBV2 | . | CASSEGQGYYYEQYF | TGTGCCAGCAGCGAGGGACAGGGGTACTACTACGAGCAGTACTTC
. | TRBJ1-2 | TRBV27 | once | CASSSSTAPSYTF | TGTGCCAGCAGTTCAAGTACAGCCCCGAGCTACACCTTC
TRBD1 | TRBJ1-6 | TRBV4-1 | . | CASSQGQGTSPLHF | TGCGCCAGCAGCCAGGGACAGGGAACTTCACCCCTCCACTTT
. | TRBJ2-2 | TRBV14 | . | CASSQAYTGELFF | TGTGCCAGCAGCCAAGCTTACACCGGGGAGCTGTTTTTT
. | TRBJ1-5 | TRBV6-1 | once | CASSEVVASGGSGRHNQPQHF | TGTGCCAGCAGTGAAGTTGTGGCGAGCGGGGGTTCGGGAAGGCACAATCAGCCCCAGCATTTT
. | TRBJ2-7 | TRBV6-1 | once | CASSADPSLRGPAYEQYF | TGTGCCAGCAGTGCTGATCCCAGCCTACGCGGACCTGCCTACGAGCAGTACTTC
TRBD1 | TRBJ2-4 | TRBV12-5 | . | CASGLGTGDIQYF | TGTGCTAGTGGTTTGGGGACAGGGGATATTCAGTACTTC
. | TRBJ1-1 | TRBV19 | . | CASSMAGRNTEAFF | TGTGCCAGTAGCATGGCCGGGAGGAACACTGAAGCTTTCTTT
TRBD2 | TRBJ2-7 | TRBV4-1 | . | CASSQLAGGSSEQYF | TGCGCCAGCAGCCAACTAGCGGGAGGCTCATCCGAGCAGTACTTC
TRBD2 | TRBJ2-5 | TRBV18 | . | CASSLKSGGPPQETQYF | TGTGCCAGCTCACTAAAGAGCGGGGGGCCCCCCCAAGAGACCCAGTACTTC
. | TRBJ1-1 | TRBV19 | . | CASSPLGNTEAFF | TGTGCCAGTAGTCCCCTGGGGAACACTGAAGCTTTCTTT
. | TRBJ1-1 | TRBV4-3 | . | CASSQDVRGGTTEAFF | TGCGCCAGCAGCCAAGATGTTCGTGGGGGGACCACTGAAGCTTTCTTT
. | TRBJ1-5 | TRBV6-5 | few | CASSYSAGDSNQPQHF | TGTGCCAGCAGTTACTCGGCGGGGGATAGCAATCAGCCCCAGCATTTT
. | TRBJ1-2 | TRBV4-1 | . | CASSQDYKIKDYGYTF | TGCGCCAGCAGCCAAGACTATAAAATAAAGGACTATGGCTACACCTTC
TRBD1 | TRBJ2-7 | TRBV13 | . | CASSLGTGGGYEQYF | TGTGCCAGCAGCTTAGGGACAGGGGGCGGGTACGAGCAGTACTTC
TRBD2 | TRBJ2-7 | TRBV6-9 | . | CASSYGTSGIYEQYF | TGTGCCAGCAGTTACGGGACTAGCGGGATCTACGAGCAGTACTTC